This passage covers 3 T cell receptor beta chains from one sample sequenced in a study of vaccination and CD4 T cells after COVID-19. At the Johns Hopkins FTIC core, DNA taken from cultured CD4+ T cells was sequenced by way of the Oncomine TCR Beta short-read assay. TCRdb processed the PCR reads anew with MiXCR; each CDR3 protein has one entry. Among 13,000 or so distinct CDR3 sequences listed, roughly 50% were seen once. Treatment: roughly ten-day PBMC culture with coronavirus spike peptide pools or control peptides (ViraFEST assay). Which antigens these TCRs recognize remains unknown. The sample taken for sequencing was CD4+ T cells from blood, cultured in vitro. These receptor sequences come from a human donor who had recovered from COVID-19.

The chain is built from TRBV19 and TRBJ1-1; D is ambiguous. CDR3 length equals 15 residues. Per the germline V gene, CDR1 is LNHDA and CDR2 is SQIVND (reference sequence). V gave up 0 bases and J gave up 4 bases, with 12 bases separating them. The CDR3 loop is CASSIDTSGATEAFF. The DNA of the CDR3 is TGTGCCAGTAGTATAGATACATCGGGAGCCACTGAAGCTTTCTTT. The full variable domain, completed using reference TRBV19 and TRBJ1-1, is DGGITQSPKYLFRKEGQNVTLSCEQNLNHDAMYWYRQDPGQGLRLIYYSQIVNDFQKGDIAEGYSVSREKKESFPLTVTSAQKNPTAFYLCASSIDTSGATEAFFGQGTRLTVV.

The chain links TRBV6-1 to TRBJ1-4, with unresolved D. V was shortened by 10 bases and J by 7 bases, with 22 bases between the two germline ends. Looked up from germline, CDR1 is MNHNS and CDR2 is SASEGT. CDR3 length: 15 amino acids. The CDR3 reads CATTPSGPYVEKLFF. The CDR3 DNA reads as TGTGCCACCACCCCTTCAGGCCCATATGTTGAAAAACTGTTTTTT.

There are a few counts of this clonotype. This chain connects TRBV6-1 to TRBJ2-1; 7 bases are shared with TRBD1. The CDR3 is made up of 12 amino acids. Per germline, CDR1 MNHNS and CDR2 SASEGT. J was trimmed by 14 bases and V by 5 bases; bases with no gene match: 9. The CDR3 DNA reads TGTGCCAGCAGTAAAGGCCGGGACAGTGAGTTCTTC. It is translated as CASSKGRDSEFF.